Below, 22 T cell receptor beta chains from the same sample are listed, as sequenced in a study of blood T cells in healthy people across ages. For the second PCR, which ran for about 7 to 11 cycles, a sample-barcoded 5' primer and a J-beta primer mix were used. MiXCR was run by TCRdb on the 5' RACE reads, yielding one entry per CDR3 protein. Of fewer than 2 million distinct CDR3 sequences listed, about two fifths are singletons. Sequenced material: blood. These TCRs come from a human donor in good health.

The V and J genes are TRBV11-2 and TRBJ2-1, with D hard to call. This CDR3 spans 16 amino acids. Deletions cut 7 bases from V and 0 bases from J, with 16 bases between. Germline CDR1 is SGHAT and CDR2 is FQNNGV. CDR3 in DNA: TGTGCCAGCACCAGAAGCAGCGCCAGCTCCTACAATGAGCAGTTCTTC. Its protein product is CASTRSSASSYNEQFF.

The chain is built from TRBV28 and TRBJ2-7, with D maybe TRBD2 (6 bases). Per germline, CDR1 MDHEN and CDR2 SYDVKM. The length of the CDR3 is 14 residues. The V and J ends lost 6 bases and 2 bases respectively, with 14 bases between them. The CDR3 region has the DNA TGTGCCAGCAGGGGCGGGGAAAGGACCTACGAGCAGTACTTC. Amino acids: CASRGGERTYEQYF. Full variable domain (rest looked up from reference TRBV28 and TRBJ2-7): DVKVTQSSRYLVKRTGEKVFLECVQDMDHENMFWYRQDPGLGLRLIYFSYDVKMKEKGDIPEGYSVSREKKERFSLILESASTNQTSMYLCASRGGERTYEQYFGPGTRLTVT.

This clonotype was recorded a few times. This CDR3 reads CASSLVAGTFDQTYEQYF. In DNA form, the CDR3 reads TGTGCCAGCAGCCTGGTAGCGGGAACCTTTGACCAAACCTACGAGCAGTACTTC. The chain has TRBV4-2 and TRBJ2-7; 8 bases line up with TRBD2. CDR1 is LGHNA, CDR2 YNFKEQ, per germline. There are 18 residues in the CDR3. J was trimmed by 2 bases and V by 4 bases; bases with no gene match: 16.

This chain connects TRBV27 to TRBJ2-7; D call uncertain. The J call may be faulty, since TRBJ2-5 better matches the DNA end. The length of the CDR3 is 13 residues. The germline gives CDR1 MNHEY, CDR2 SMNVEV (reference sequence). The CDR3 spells CASSLIWGETQYF. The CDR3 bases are TGTGCCAGCAGTTTAATCTGGGGAGAGACCCAGTACTTC.

The CDR3 loop reads CASSRGGQGVIYGYTF. CDR3 nucleotide sequence: TGTGCCAGCAGCCGCGGGGGACAGGGAGTTATCTATGGCTACACCTTC. This chain links TRBV7-2 with TRBJ1-2; 9 nucleotides match TRBD1. There are 16 residues in the CDR3. The germline CDR1 and CDR2 sequences are SGHTA and FQGNSA. The junction had 11 bases not matched to a gene; V was cut back by 5 bases and J by 4 bases.

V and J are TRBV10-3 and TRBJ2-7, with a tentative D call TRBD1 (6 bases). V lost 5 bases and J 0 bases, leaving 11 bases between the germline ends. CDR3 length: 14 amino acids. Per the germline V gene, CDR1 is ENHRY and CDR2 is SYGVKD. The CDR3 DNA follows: TGTGCCATCAGTACGGGACAACGCTCCTACGAGCAGTACTTC. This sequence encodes CAISTGQRSYEQYF.

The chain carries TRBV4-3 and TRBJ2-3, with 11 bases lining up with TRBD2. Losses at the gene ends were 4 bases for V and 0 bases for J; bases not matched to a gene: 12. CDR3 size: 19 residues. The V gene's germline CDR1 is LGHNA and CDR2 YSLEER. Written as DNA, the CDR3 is TGCGCCAGCAGCCTCCTTTCCGGGACTAGCGGAACTAGCACAGATACGCAGTATTTT. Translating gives CASSLLSGTSGTSTDTQYF.

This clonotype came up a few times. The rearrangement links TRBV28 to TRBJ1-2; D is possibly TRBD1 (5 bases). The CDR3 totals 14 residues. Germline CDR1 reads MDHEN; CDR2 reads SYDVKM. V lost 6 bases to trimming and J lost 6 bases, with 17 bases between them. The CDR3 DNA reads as TGTGCCAGCAGCCCCGGGCGCAGGGTAGATGGCTACACCTTC. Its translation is CASSPGRRVDGYTF.

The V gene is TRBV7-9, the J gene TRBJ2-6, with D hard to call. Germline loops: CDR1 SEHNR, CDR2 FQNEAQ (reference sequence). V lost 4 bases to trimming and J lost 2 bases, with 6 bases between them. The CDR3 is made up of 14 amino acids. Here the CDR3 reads CASSSATGANVLTF. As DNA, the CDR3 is TGTGCCAGCAGCTCTGCAACTGGGGCCAACGTCCTGACTTTC.

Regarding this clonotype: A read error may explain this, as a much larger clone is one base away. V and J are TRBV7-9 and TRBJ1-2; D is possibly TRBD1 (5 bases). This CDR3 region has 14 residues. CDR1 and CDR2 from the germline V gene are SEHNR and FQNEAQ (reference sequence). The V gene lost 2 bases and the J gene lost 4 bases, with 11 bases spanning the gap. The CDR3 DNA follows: TGTGCCAGCAGCTTATCGGGGCACTCCTATGGCTACACCTTC. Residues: CASSLSGHSYGYTF.

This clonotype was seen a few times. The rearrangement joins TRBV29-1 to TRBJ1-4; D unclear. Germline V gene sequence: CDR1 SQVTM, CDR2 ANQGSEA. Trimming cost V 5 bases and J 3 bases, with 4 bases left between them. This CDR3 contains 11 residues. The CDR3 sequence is CSVSANEKLFF. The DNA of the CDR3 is TGCAGCGTTTCTGCTAATGAAAAACTGTTTTTT.

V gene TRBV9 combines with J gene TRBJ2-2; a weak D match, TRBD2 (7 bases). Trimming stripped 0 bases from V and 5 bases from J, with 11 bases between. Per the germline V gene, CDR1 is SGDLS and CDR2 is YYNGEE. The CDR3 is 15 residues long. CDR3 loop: CASSVEGGRTGELFF. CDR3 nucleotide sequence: TGTGCCAGCAGCGTAGAGGGGGGGCGAACCGGGGAGCTGTTTTTT.

CDR3 residues: CASSHNQGVRIPQHF. The DNA of the CDR3 is TGTGCCAGCAGCCATAACCAGGGAGTTAGAATTCCCCAGCATTTT. V is TRBV4-2 and J is TRBJ1-5; tentative D call: TRBD1 (5 bases). Per germline, CDR1 LGHNA and CDR2 YNFKEQ. Trimming took off 3 bases at V and 10 bases at J, with 19 bases between the two ends. The CDR3 loop spans 15 amino acids.

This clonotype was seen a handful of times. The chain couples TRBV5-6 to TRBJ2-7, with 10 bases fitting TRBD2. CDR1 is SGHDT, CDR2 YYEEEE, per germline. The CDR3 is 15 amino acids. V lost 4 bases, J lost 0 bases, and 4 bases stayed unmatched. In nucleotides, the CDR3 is TGTGCCAGCAGCCGGACTAGCGGACGCTCCTACGAGCAGTACTTC. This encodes CASSRTSGRSYEQYF.

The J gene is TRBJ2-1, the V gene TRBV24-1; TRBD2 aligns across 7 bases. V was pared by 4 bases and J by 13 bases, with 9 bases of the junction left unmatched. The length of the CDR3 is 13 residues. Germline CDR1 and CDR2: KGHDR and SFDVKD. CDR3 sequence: CATSDWTRFRQFF. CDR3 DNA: TGTGCCACCAGTGACTGGACTAGGTTTCGCCAGTTCTTC.

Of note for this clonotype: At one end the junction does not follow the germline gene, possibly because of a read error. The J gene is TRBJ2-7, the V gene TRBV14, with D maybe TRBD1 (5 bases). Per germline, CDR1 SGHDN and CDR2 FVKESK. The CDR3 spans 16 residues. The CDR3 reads CASSQGYRFSPYEQYF. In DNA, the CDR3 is TGTGCCAGCAGTCAAGGGTACAGGTTTAGTCCCTACGAGCAGTACTTC.

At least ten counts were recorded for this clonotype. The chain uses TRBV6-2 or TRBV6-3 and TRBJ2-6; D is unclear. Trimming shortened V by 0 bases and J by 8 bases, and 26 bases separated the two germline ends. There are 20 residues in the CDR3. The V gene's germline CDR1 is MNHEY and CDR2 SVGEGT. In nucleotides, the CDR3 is TGTGCCAGCAGTTACTCGATTTCCCTGGGATCGTTGGCAAACCCCAACGTCCTGACTTTC. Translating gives CASSYSISLGSLANPNVLTF.

The CDR3 DNA follows: TGTGCCAGCAGTTTAGGCCCAGGGGTTTTGGACTACACCTTC. Its translation: CASSLGPGVLDYTF. The J gene is TRBJ1-2, the V gene TRBV27; maybe TRBD1 (6 bases). Germline CDR1 and CDR2: MNHEY and SMNVEV (reference sequence). CDR3 length: 14 residues. Trimming shortened V by 2 bases and J by 10 bases, and 17 bases separated the two germline ends.

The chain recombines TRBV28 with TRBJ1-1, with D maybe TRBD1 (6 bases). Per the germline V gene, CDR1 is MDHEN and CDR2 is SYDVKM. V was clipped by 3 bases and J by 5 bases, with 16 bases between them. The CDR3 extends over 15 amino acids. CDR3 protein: CASSFSGGVLTEAFF. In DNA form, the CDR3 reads TGTGCCAGCAGTTTTTCCGGGGGCGTTTTGACTGAAGCTTTCTTT.

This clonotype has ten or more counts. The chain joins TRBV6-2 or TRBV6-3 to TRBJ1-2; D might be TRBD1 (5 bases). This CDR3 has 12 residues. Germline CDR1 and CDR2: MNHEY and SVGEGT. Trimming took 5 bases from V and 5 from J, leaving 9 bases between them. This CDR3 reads CASSPTAYGYTF. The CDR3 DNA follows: TGTGCCAGCAGTCCGACAGCTTATGGCTACACCTTC.

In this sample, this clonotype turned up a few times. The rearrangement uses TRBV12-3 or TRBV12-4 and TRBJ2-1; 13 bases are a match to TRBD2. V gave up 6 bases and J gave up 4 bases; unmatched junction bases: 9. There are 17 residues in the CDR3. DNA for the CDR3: TGTGCCAGCAGGATCAACCCGGGACTAGCGGGGTACAATGAGCAGTTCTTC. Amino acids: CASRINPGLAGYNEQFF.

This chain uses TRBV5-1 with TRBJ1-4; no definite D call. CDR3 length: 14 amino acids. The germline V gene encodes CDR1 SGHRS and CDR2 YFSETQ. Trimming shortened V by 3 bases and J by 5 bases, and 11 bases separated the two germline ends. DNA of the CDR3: TGCGCCAGCAGCTCCGCGCGGGGAAATGAAAAACTGTTTTTT. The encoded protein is CASSSARGNEKLFF. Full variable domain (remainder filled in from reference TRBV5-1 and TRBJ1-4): KAGVTQTPRYLIKTRGQQVTLSCSPISGHRSVSWYQQTPGQGLQFLFEYFSETQRNKGNFPGRFSGRQFSNSRSEMNVSTLELGDSALYLCASSSARGNEKLFFGSGTQLSVL.